This TCR beta chain appears in the sequencing data of a study of shared clonotypes between healthy human individuals (dated by TCRdb to 2018 to 2020). Regarding the complete study: A couple of women and three men aged 18 to 49 years were included in the cohort. For each donor, three plates each were used for CD4 naive and CD4 memory, two plates were used for CD8 naive, and one plate was used for CD8 memory. The study deeply sequenced blood TCR repertoires of about 5 healthy adults to estimate repertoire size and the extent of clonotype sharing between individuals. Each donor's leukapheresis produced roughly between roughly 0.85 and 9.5 billion PBMCs. Libraries were prepared and TCR repertoires were sequenced by different laboratories using diverse techniques, in order to increase sequencing depth and limit assay-specific biases. General study outcomes and caveats: Incomplete sequencing was indicated by rarefaction of sorted-subset datasets, despite the large sequencing depth. Sampling was limited to blood, and TCR repertoires in tissue likely differ from TCR repertoires in blood. The genetic and exposure-history diversity represented was limited by the small number of donors. Pairwise subsampling led to the expectation that sequencing depth would affect the degree of clonotype sharing among donors. Compared with non-shared clonotypes, the clonotypes found in all four sorted-subset donors had higher generation probabilities. When a handful of donors were compared, the shared fraction of clonotypes was 5% to 6.5% for naive CD4, approximately 3.5% for naive CD8, 2.3% for memory CD4, and 0.4% for memory CD8. Larger estimated clonotype richness was generally found for naive subsets than for memory subsets.

Note on this clone: Its antigen is currently not known. No much larger clone exists at a distance of one base, and base qualities are not known.

Donors were healthy HIV-negative adults with no recently reported acute infections or vaccinations. Every donor was a Caucasian adult living in Nashville, Tennessee, USA. CD8 memory samples were composed of magnetically selected CD45RO+ cells combined with CCR7-negative CD45RA+ effector memory (TemRA) cells. Blood was obtained by leukapheresis, after which PBMCs were separated by Ficoll-Histopaque density gradient centrifugation and cryopreserved in liquid nitrogen vapor phase. Analytical flow cytometry was used to check the purity and quantity of each magnetically sorted T cell population. Genomic DNA was isolated from every sorted fraction and measured by UV absorbance on a Nanodrop 2000c. CDR1 and CDR2 are read off the germline V gene as SQVTM and ANQGSEA. The junction shows trimming of 5 bases on V and 4 bases on J, and the gene matches do not reach 6 bases of it. From its cysteine to its phenylalanine, the CDR3 spans 15 amino acids. Left in the record is the CDR3 DNA by itself, 45 bases read in frame from the first base.

Using the deep immunoSEQ assay, TCR CDR3 regions were amplified from genomic DNA by multiplex PCR. Extracted genomic DNA from each cell subset was distributed evenly across all wells of several immunoSEQ 96-well plates, and each plate was treated as a replicate. For sorted subsets, 150 to 250 ng of genomic DNA, equivalent to roughly 33,000 T cell genomes, went into each replicate PCR. The purified libraries were quantified using a Qubit 3.0 fluorometer, sized with a Bioanalyzer 2100, and then quantified again using the KAPA Library Quantification kit. Every immunoSEQ 96-well plate was sequenced on a separate single-read 150-cycle Illumina NextSeq 550 flow cell. In the original analysis: Because the immunoSEQ output included only junctional sequences and no quality scores, the filtering could not be the same as the filtering used for full-length reads. To assign V/J genes and CDR3, sequences were annotated against IMGT germline references using PyIR, a Python wrapper for IgBLAST v1.9. Reads were filtered out if the reads had weak V/J assignments (E-value above 1e-6), no CDR3, stop codons, out-of-frame junctions, or ambiguous translated residues. V3J clonotypes were defined as sequences sharing an identical inferred V gene, J gene, and CDR3 amino acid sequence. Percentage overlap between repertoires was calculated by dividing the number of shared unique clonotypes by the size of the smaller repertoire. Richness of each repertoire was evaluated using RTK rarefaction, the Chao1 estimator, and Recon v2.1 estimates of unobserved clonotypes. Generation probabilities were computed with OLGA for all TCRbeta clonotypes obtained by the gDNA method from a handful of donors. TCRdb took over this immuneACCESS table, retaining in-frame rearrangements with V and J assigned. Such tables are incomplete; in checked studies, under half of the missing clones stem from an unresolved V gene, and the remainder is unexplained. V and J calls plus clone size are reproduced from that table; the DNA served to infer D and trimming. The sample profile shows more than 550,000 clones; about 90% of them were found once. The top ten clones comprise 30% to 35% of the sample.

Sequenced sample: memory CD8+ T cells from PBMCs. The cell subset or site label, read with the paper, signifies: CD45RO+ cells pooled with CCR7-negative TemRA cells. The chain was built from TRBV29-1 and TRBJ2-5; TRBD2 agrees with 14 junctional bases. The sequence derives from a young man in good health. Some clones in this sample may be carry-over from other donors' samples. The CDR3 here reads CSVIGTSGSSETQYF. The nucleotide sequence is given as TGCAGCGTTATTGGGACTAGCGGGAGTTCAGAGACCCAGTACTTC.